These 27 T cell receptor beta chains originate from one sample sequenced in a study of blood T cell repertoires in COVID-19. The data were produced by immunoSEQ multiplex PCR, yet TCRdb's version contains in-frame clones alone and is incomplete. The sample includes some 270,000 clones, about 85% of them seen just once. The sequenced sample consisted of PBMCs or T cells enriched from blood (not recorded which). The receptors were sampled from a woman between 50 and 59 years old who had been exposed to COVID-19.

This clone was seen only once. The CDR3 region is CSVGLAGTYGEQFF. The DNA for the CDR3 is TGCAGCGTAGGACTAGCGGGGACGTACGGTGAGCAGTTCTTC. The genes are TRBV29-1 and TRBJ2-1, with TRBD2 matching over 12 bases. The V gene's germline CDR1 is SQVTM and CDR2 ANQGSEA. The V segment lost 6 bases and the J segment 9 bases; nucleotides outside the gene matches: 9. The CDR3 is made up of 14 amino acids.

The chain uses TRBV27 and TRBJ1-5; 8 bases are a match to TRBD1. The germline gives CDR1 MNHEY, CDR2 SMNVEV (reference sequence). The CDR3 contains 14 residues. The ends lost 3 bases at V and 5 bases at J; junction bases unmatched: 3. DNA of the CDR3: TGTGCCAGCAGTTTGGACAGGGCCGATCAGCCCCAGCATTTT. It yields the protein CASSLDRADQPQHF.

About this clone: The same CDR3 also results from other DNA sequences found in this sample. The J gene is TRBJ2-5, the V gene TRBV5-1; possible D gene TRBD2, 7 bases. The CDR3 sequence is 14 residues long. Germline V gene data show CDR1 as SGHRS and CDR2 as YFSETQ. Between the trimmed V and J ends, which lost 0 bases and 4 bases, there was a span of 10 bases. CDR3 DNA: TGCGCCAGCAGCTTGGCGGGGGGCGCAGAGACCCAGTACTTC. Residues: CASSLAGGAETQYF.

The genes are TRBV5-4 and TRBJ2-3, with 7 bases lining up with TRBD2. The V and J ends lost 0 bases and 4 bases, in that order; junction bases with no gene match: 5. Germline CDR1 is SGHNT and CDR2 is YYREEE (reference sequence). The CDR3 has 15 residues. CDR3 loop: CASSLGGGDSDTQYF. CDR3 nucleotide sequence: TGTGCCAGCAGCTTGGGTGGGGGGGACTCAGATACGCAGTATTTT.

The chain employs TRBV14 and TRBJ1-1; perhaps TRBD1 as D (5 bases). Between the trimmed V and J ends, which lost 6 bases and 2 bases, there was a span of 16 bases. This CDR3 is 15 amino acids long. The germline CDR1 and CDR2 sequences are SGHDN and FVKESK. The CDR3 is CASREGGGTNTEAFF. The CDR3 bases are TGTGCCAGCAGAGAGGGAGGAGGGACCAACACTGAAGCTTTCTTT.

The chain employs TRBV5-1 and TRBJ1-3, with 11 bases fitting TRBD1. Unmatched junction bases numbered 5, after V lost 2 bases and J lost 1 base. The CDR3 totals 17 residues. Germline V CDR1 and CDR2: SGHRS, YFSETQ. The DNA for the CDR3 is TGCGCCAGCAGCTTTTATGGACAGGGGGCGTCTGGAAACACCATATATTTT. Amino acids: CASSFYGQGASGNTIYF.

On this clone: This CDR3 is also generated by other DNA sequences in the sample. V and J are TRBV3-1 (or the pseudogene TRBV3-2) and TRBJ1-1; D call uncertain. Trimming shortened V by 0 bases and J by 4 bases, and 9 bases separated the two germline ends. The CDR3 runs 14 residues. Germline CDR1 reads LGHDT; CDR2 reads YNNKEL (reference sequence). The CDR3 region has the DNA TGTGCCAGCAGCCAAGATCGGCGCGGCACTGAAGCTTTCTTT. This translates into CASSQDRRGTEAFF.

The chain joins TRBV15 to TRBJ2-7; no definite D call. The length of the CDR3 is 14 residues. Trimming removed 5 bases at V and 0 bases at J, with 11 bases between. Looked up from germline, CDR1 is LNHNV and CDR2 is YYDKDF (reference sequence). This chain's CDR3 is CATSAAGTSYEQYF. The DNA of the CDR3 is TGTGCCACCAGCGCCGCAGGCACCTCCTACGAGCAGTACTTC.

This clone was observed once. This chain joins TRBV19 and TRBJ2-7, with 7 nucleotides matching TRBD1. Losses at the gene ends were 5 bases for V and 2 bases for J; bases not matched to a gene: 12. The CDR3 sequence is 16 residues long. The V gene's germline CDR1 is LNHDA and CDR2 SQIVND (reference sequence). CDR3 residues: CASSPRDRTGPYEQYF. The CDR3 region has the DNA TGTGCCAGTAGTCCCCGGGATAGGACAGGCCCCTACGAGCAGTACTTC.

The V and J genes are TRBV6-5 and TRBJ1-1; a weak D match, TRBD1 (6 bases). The V end was cut by 6 bases, the J end by 1 base, with 12 bases between. The germline CDR1 and CDR2 sequences are MNHEY and SVGAGI. The CDR3 spans 14 residues. The CDR3 DNA reads TGTGCCAGCAGACCCCCGACAGGGAACACTGAAGCTTTCTTT. Amino acids: CASRPPTGNTEAFF.

CDR3 region: CASSIGQGAEPQHF. The CDR3 DNA reads as TGTGCCAGCTCTATCGGACAGGGCGCAGAGCCCCAGCATTTT. V and J are TRBV6-5 and TRBJ1-5; the match to TRBD1 covers 8 bases. The CDR3 covers 14 residues. From germline, CDR1 is MNHEY and CDR2 SVGAGI. V lost 8 bases and J lost 8; bases outside the gene matches: 11.

The chain couples TRBV2 to TRBJ2-2; 11 bases match TRBD2. CDR3 size: 17 residues. Germline lookup yields CDR1 SNHLY and CDR2 FYNNEI. J gave up 0 bases and V 5 bases, and 5 bases lay outside the gene matches. CDR3 bases: TGTGCCAGCAGTCTACTAGCGGGGGTGGCGAACACCGGGGAGCTGTTTTTT. Translated: CASSLLAGVANTGELFF.

The chain uses TRBV7-9 and TRBJ1-4; TRBD1 matches 9 bases. The CDR3 has 18 amino acids. J lost 5 bases, V lost 2 bases, and 12 bases had no gene match. Germline CDR1 is SEHNR and CDR2 is FQNEAQ (reference sequence). The CDR3 here is CASSLNGAGTGSNEKLFF. The CDR3 DNA reads TGTGCCAGCAGCTTAAATGGGGCGGGGACAGGGTCGAATGAAAAACTGTTTTTT.

This rearrangement joins TRBV10-1 to TRBJ1-1; D not certain. The length of the CDR3 is 19 residues. V shed 11 bases and J shed 3 bases, with 34 bases lying between them. CDR1 is WNHNN and CDR2 is SYGVQD in the germline V gene (reference sequence). The chain's CDR3 is CAAHGVELGKRGWDTEAFF. Written as DNA, the CDR3 is TGCGCCGCCCACGGGGTGGAGTTGGGGAAACGTGGGTGGGACACTGAAGCTTTCTTT.

The chain recombines TRBV30 with TRBJ2-1; 7 nucleotides agree with TRBD2. The junction had 9 bases not matched to a gene; V was cut back by 5 bases and J by 5 bases. The CDR3 contains 14 residues. Germline CDR1 is GTSNPN and CDR2 is SVGIG (reference sequence). DNA of the CDR3: TGTGCCTGGTCCGGGGGGACTTGGGACAATGAGCAGTTCTTC. This gives the protein CAWSGGTWDNEQFF.

The chain recombines TRBV14 with TRBJ1-4; 7 bases align to TRBD1. Per germline, CDR1 SGHDN and CDR2 FVKESK. Germline trimming cut 0 bases from V and 5 bases from J; bases unmatched to any gene: 6. This CDR3 has 16 amino acids. The chain's CDR3 is CASSQDLGTVNEKLFF. CDR3 in DNA: TGTGCCAGCAGCCAAGATCTTGGGACAGTCAATGAAAAACTGTTTTTT.

The chain is built from TRBV6-5 and TRBJ2-7; 8 nucleotides align to TRBD1. With 0 bases clipped from V and 7 bases from J, the junction kept 8 bases outside the gene matches. Looked up from germline, CDR1 is MNHEY and CDR2 is SVGAGI. The CDR3 has 15 amino acids. CDR3 in DNA: TGTGCCAGCAGTTACTCGAGACAGGGGAGTGGGGAGCAGTACTTC. Translated: CASSYSRQGSGEQYF.

V usage is TRBV4-1 and J usage is TRBJ2-7; 9 bases line up with TRBD1. CDR3 length equals 19 residues. Germline V gene sequence: CDR1 MGHRA, CDR2 YSYEKL. J lost 2 bases, V lost 0 bases, and 14 bases had no gene match. In DNA, the CDR3 is TGCGCCAGCAGCCAAGAATTGGGATCGACAGGGGGTTCCACCTACGAGCAGTACTTC. Its translation: CASSQELGSTGGSTYEQYF.

This rearrangement joins TRBV29-1 to TRBJ1-1; D unresolved. Germline lookup yields CDR1 SQVTM and CDR2 ANQGSEA. The V end was cut by 4 bases, the J end by 3 bases, with 15 bases between. The CDR3 has 14 amino acids. CDR3 nucleotide sequence: TGCAGCGTTGTGGGCCCTCGGCGTTACACTGAAGCTTTCTTT. Its translation: CSVVGPRRYTEAFF.

The V call is TRBV5-1, the J call TRBJ1-2, with 9 bases fitting TRBD1. The trim removed 2 bases at V and 8 bases at J, leaving 7 bases unmatched. Germline V CDR1 and CDR2: SGHRS, YFSETQ. This CDR3 has 14 amino acids. The CDR3 DNA sequence: TGCGCCAGCAGCTTAAACTCCGGGACAGGGGGCTACACCTTC. It encodes CASSLNSGTGGYTF.

The chain is built from TRBV10-3 and TRBJ2-1; 8 positions agree with TRBD2. Germline CDR1 and CDR2: ENHRY and SYGVKD. The CDR3 runs to 15 residues. The V gene end was trimmed by 8 bases and the J gene end by 3 bases; junction bases not matched to a gene: 9. The CDR3: CAIGGSGGVYNEQFF. The CDR3, as DNA: TGTGCCATCGGAGGAAGCGGGGGAGTCTACAATGAGCAGTTCTTC.

The chain uses TRBV30 and TRBJ2-7; 9 nucleotides line up with TRBD2. There are 14 residues in the CDR3. The V gene end was trimmed by 2 bases and the J gene end by 6 bases; junction bases not matched to a gene: 8. CDR1 and CDR2 (germline): GTSNPN, SVGIG (reference sequence). The CDR3 spells CAWSRMGLASEQYF. The DNA of the CDR3 is TGTGCCTGGAGTCGTATGGGACTAGCATCCGAGCAGTACTTC.

The chain carries TRBV2 and TRBJ1-4, with a weak D call TRBD1 (6 bases). This CDR3 contains 12 residues. Germline V gene data show CDR1 as SNHLY and CDR2 as FYNNEI. V lost 6 bases and J 8 bases, leaving 10 bases between the germline ends. For the CDR3, the DNA is TGTGCCAGCAGAAGGGGGAACGAAAAACTGTTTTTT. Translated: CASRRGNEKLFF.

This rearrangement joins TRBV13 to TRBJ1-5, with a tentative D call TRBD1 (5 bases). Per germline, CDR1 PRHDT and CDR2 FYEKMQ (reference sequence). The CDR3 sequence is 15 residues long. Trimming cost V 0 bases and J 0 bases, with 6 bases left between them. CDR3 nucleotide sequence: TGTGCCAGCAGCTTAGGCCAGGGTAGCAATCAGCCCCAGCATTTT. It codes for CASSLGQGSNQPQHF.

CDR3 sequence (DNA): TGTGCCAGCAGCTTAGTGCGTCCCGAAGAGACCCAGTACTTC. It yields the protein CASSLVRPEETQYF. The J gene is TRBJ2-5, the V gene TRBV7-2; D not certain. V lost 1 base and J lost 3, with 9 bases in between. Germline loops: CDR1 SGHTA, CDR2 FQGNSA. This CDR3 region has 14 residues.

This chain joins TRBV7-2 and TRBJ2-2; 7 positions match TRBD2. The CDR3 extends over 16 amino acids. Germline V gene lookup returns CDR1 SGHTA and CDR2 FQGNSA. V trimming: 5 bases; J trimming: 5 bases; junction bases outside the gene matches: 11. The CDR3 protein is CASSADLAVVTGELFF. The DNA for the CDR3 is TGTGCCAGCAGCGCGGATCTAGCGGTGGTAACCGGGGAGCTGTTTTTT.

The V gene is TRBV19, the J gene TRBJ1-1; no firm D call. CDR3 length: 14 amino acids. In germline, CDR1 is LNHDA, CDR2 SQIVND (reference sequence). The V end was cut by 5 bases, the J end by 0 bases, with 10 bases between. CDR3 sequence: CASSPVTMNTEAFF. The DNA of the CDR3 is TGTGCCAGTAGTCCCGTTACAATGAACACTGAAGCTTTCTTT.